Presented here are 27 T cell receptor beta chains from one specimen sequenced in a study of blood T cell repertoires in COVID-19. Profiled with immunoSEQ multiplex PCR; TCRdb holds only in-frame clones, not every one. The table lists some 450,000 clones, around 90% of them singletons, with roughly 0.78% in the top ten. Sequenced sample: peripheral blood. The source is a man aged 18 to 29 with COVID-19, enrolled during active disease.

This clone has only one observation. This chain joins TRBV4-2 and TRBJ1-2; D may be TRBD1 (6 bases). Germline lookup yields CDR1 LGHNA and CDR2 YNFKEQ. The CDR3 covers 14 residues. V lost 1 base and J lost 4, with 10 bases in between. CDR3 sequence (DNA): TGTGCCAGCAGCCAAGGGACAGAGGGCTATGGCTACACCTTC. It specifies CASSQGTEGYGYTF.

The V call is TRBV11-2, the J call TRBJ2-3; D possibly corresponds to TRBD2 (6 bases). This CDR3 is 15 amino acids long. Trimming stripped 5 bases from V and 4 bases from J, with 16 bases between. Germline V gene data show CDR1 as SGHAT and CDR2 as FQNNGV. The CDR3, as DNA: TGTGCCAGCAGCCCTACGCGAACTAGCTCAGATACGCAGTATTTT. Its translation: CASSPTRTSSDTQYF.

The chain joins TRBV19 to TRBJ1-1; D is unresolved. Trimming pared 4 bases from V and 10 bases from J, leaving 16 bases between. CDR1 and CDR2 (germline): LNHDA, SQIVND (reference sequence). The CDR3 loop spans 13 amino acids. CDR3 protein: CASSTHLGSGAFF. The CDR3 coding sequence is TGTGCCAGTAGTACCCATTTAGGCAGCGGAGCTTTCTTT.

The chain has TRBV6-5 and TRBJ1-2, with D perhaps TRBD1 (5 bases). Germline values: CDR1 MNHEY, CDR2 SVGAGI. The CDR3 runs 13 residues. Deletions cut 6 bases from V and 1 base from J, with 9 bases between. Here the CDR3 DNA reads TGTGCCAGCAGACACGACAGTAACTATGGCTACACCTTC. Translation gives CASRHDSNYGYTF.

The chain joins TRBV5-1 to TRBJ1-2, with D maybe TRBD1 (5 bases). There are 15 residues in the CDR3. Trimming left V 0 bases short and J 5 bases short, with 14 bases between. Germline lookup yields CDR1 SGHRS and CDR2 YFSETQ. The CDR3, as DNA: TGCGCCAGCAGCTTGGTGGAGGGAAAGGGGTATGGCTACACCTTC. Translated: CASSLVEGKGYGYTF.

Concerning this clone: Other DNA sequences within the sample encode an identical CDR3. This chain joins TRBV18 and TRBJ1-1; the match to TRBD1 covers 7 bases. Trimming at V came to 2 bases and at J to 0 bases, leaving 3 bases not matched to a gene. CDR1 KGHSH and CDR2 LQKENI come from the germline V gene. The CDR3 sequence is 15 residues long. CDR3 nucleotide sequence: TGTGCCAGCTCACCAGGTACAGGGGTGAACACTGAAGCTTTCTTT. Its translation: CASSPGTGVNTEAFF. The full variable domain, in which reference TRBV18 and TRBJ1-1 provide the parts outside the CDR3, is NAGVMQNPRHLVRRRGQEARLRCSPMKGHSHVYWYRQLPEEGLKFMVYLQKENIIDESGMPKERFSAEFPKEGPSILRIQQVVRGDSAAYFCASSPGTGVNTEAFFGQGTRLTVV.

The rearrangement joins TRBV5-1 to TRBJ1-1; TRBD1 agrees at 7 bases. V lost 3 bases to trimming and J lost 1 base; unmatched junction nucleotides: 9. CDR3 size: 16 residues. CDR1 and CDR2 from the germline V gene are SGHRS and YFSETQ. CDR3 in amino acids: CASSSTPTGKNTEAFF. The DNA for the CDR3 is TGCGCCAGCAGCTCTACTCCGACAGGGAAGAACACTGAAGCTTTCTTT. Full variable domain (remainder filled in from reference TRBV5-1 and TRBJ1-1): KAGVTQTPRYLIKTRGQQVTLSCSPISGHRSVSWYQQTPGQGLQFLFEYFSETQRNKGNFPGRFSGRQFSNSRSEMNVSTLELGDSALYLCASSSTPTGKNTEAFFGQGTRLTVV.

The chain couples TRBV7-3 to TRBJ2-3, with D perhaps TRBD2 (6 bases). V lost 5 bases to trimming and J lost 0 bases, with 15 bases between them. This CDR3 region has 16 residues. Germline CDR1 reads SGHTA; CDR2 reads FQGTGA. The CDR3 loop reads CASSPGTSASTDTQYF. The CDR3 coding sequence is TGTGCCAGCAGCCCGGGGACTTCCGCTAGCACAGATACGCAGTATTTT.

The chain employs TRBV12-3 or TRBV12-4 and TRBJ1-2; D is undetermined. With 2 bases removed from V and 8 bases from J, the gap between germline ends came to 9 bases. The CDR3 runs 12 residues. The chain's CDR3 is CASSLLEGGYTF. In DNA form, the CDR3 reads TGTGCCAGCAGTTTATTAGAGGGAGGCTACACCTTC.

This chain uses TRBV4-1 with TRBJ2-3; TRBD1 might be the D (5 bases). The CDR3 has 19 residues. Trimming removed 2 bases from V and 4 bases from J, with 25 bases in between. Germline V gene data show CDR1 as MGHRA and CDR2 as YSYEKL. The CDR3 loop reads CASSQSSRTGISWADTQYF. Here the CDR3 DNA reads TGCGCCAGCAGCCAATCCAGCCGAACAGGTATCAGTTGGGCAGATACGCAGTATTTT.

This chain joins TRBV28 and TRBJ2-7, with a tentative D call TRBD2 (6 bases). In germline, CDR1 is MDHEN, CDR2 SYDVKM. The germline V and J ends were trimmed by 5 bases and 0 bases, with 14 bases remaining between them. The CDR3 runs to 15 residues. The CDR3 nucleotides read TGTGCCAGCAGTAATAGCGGAAGTTTCTCCTACGAGCAGTACTTC. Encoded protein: CASSNSGSFSYEQYF.

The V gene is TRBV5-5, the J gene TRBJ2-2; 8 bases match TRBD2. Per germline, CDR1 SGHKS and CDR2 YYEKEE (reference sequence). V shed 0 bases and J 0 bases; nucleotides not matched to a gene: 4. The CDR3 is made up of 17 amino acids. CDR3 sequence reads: CASSLVVAGTNTGELFF. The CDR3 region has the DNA TGTGCCAGCAGCTTGGTAGTAGCGGGGACGAACACCGGGGAGCTGTTTTTT.

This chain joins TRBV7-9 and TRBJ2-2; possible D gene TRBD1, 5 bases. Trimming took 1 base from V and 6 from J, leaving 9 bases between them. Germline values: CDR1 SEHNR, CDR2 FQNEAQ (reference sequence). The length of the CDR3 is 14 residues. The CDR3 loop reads CASSLERGPGELFF. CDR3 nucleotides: TGTGCCAGCAGCTTAGAAAGGGGCCCCGGGGAGCTGTTTTTT.

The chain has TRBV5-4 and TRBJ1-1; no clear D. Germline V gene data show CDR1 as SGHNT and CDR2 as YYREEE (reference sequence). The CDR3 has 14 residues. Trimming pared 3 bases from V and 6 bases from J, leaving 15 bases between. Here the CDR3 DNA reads TGTGCCAGCAGCTATATTATTATCGTCCCTGAAGCTTTCTTT. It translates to CASSYIIIVPEAFF. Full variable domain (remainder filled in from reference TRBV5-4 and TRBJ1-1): ETGVTQSPTHLIKTRGQQVTLRCSSQSGHNTVSWYQQALGQGPQFIFQYYREEENGRGNFPPRFSGLQFPNYSSELNVNALELDDSALYLCASSYIIIVPEAFFGQGTRLTVV.

The CDR3 bases are TGTGCTAGTGGTTGGGCTAGCGGAGGCACAGATACGCAGTATTTT. Its protein is CASGWASGGTDTQYF. The chain uses TRBV12-5 and TRBJ2-3; 7 bases map to TRBD2. The V gene end was trimmed by 4 bases and the J gene end by 1 base; junction bases not matched to a gene: 5. In germline, CDR1 is LGHNT, CDR2 FRNRAP. The CDR3 length is 15 residues.

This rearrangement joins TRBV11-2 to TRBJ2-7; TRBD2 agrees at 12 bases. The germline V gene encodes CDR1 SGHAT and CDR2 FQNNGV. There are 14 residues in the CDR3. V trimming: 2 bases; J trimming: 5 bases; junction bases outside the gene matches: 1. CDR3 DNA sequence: TGTGCCAGCAGCTTACTAGCGGGGGGGAACGAGCAGTACTTC. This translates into CASSLLAGGNEQYF.

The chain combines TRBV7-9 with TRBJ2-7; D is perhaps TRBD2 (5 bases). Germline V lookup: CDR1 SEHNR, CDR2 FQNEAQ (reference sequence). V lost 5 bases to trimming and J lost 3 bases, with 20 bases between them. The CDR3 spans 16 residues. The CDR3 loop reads CASSVGHRGTYYEQYF. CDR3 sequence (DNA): TGTGCCAGCAGCGTCGGCCACCGGGGAACTTACTACGAGCAGTACTTC.

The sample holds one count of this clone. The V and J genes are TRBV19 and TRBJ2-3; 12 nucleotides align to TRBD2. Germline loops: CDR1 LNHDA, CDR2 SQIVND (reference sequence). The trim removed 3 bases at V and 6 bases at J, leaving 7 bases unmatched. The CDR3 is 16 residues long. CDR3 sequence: CASSIPGGLAGDTQYF. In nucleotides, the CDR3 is TGTGCCAGTAGTATCCCCGGGGGACTAGCGGGCGATACGCAGTATTTT.

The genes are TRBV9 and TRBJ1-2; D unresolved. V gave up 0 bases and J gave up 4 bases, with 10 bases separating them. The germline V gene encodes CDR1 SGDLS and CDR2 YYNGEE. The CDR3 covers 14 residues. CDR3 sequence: CASSVGGASYGYTF. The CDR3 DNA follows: TGTGCCAGCAGCGTAGGGGGAGCATCCTATGGCTACACCTTC.

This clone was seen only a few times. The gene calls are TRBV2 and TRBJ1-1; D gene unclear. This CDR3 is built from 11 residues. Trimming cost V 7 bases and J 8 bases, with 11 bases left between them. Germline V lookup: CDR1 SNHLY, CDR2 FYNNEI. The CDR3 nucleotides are TGTGCCAGCACCGTAGAAAAGGAAGCTTTCTTT. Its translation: CASTVEKEAFF.

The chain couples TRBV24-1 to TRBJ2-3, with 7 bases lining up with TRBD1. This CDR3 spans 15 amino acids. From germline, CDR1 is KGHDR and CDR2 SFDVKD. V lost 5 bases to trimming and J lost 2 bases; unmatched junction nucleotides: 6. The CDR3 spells CATSGPGQNTDTQYF. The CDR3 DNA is TGTGCCACCAGTGGCCCGGGACAGAACACAGATACGCAGTATTTT.

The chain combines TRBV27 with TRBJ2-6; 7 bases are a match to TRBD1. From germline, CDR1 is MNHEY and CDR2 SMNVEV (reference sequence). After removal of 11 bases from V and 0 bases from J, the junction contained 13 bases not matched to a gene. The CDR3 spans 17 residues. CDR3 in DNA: TGTGCCGGGGATCCGAGGGGGCCGAACTCTGGGGCCAACGTCCTGACTTTC. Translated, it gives CAGDPRGPNSGANVLTF.

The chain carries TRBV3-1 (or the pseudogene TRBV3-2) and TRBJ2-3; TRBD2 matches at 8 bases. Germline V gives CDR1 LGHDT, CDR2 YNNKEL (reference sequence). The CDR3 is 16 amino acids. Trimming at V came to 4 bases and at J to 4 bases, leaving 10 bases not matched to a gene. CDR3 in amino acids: CASSRTYSGNSDTQYF. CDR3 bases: TGTGCCAGCAGCCGAACTTATAGCGGGAACTCAGATACGCAGTATTTT.

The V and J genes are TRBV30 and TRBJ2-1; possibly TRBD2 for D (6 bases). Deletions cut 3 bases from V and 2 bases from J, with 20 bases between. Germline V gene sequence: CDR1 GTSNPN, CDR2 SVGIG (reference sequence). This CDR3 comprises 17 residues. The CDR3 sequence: CAWRRLRAPGAYNEQFF. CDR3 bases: TGTGCCTGGAGGAGACTCAGAGCGCCGGGAGCCTACAATGAGCAGTTCTTC.

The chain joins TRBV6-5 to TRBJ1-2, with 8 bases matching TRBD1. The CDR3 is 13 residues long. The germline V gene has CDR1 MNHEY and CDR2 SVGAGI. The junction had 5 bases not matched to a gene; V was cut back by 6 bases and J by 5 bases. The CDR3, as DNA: TGTGCCAGCAGGGGACAGGATAGGTATGGCTACACCTTC. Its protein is CASRGQDRYGYTF.

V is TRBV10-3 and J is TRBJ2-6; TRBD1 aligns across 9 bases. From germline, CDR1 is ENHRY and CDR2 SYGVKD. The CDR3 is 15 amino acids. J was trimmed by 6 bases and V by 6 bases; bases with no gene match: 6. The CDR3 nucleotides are TGTGCCATCAGCGCCGGGACAGGGTCGGCCAACGTCCTGACTTTC. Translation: CAISAGTGSANVLTF.

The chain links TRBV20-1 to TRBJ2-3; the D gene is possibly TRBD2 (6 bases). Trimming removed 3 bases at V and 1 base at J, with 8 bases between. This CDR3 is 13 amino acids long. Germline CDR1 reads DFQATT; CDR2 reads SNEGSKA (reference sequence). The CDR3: CSASTGGTDTQYF. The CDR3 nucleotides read TGCAGTGCTAGTACGGGGGGCACAGATACGCAGTATTTT.